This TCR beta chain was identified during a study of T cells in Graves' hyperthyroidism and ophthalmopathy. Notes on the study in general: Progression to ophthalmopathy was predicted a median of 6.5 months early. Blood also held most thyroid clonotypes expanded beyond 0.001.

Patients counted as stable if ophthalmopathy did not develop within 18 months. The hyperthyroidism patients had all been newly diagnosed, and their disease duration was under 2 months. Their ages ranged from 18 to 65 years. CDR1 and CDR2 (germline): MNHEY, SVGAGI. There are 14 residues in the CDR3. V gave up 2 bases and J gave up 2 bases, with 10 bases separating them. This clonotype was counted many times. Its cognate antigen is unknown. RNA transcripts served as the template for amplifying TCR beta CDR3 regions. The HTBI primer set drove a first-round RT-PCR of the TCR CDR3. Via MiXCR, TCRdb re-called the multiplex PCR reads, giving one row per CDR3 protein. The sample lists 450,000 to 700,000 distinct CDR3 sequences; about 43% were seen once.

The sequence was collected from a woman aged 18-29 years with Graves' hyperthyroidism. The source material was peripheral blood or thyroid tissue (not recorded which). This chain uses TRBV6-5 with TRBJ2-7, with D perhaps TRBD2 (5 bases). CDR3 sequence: CASSYVGLPYEQYF. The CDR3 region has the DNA TGTGCCAGCAGTTACGTCGGACTGCCCTACGAGCAGTACTTC.